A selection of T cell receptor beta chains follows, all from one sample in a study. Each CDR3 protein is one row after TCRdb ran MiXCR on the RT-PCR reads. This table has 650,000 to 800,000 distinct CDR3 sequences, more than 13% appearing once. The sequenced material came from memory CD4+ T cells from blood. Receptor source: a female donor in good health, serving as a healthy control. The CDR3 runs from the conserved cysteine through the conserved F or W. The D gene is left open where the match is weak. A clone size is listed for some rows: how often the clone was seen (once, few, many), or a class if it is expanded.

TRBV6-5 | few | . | CASSYSGKYNEQFF
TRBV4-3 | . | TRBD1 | CASSQSGTGFNGYTF
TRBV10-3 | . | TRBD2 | CAITRDYRGEQYF
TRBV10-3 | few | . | CATEAGTNEQFF
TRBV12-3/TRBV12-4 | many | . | CASSFNTANTEAFF
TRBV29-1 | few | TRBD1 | CSVEEWDRGYGYTF
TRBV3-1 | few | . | CASSRGAFGNTEAFF
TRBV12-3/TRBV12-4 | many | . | CASREGGGYTF
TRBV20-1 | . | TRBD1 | CSAPDRANQPQHF
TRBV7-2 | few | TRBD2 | CASSLARASGSETQYF
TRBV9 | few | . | CASSVASFQETQYF
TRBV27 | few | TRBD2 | CASSPYPTSGRGGLFF
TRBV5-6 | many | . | CASSPRGGSQQPQHF
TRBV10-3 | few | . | CAISAGASYEQYF
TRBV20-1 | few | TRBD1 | CSAPNSGQGQETQYF
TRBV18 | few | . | CASSSANTGELFF
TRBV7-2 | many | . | CASSLAGDFYNEQFF
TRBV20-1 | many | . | CSAAPDAFLGYEQYF
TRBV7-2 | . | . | CASSRDIGYNEQYF
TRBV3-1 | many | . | CASSQAPYQPQHF
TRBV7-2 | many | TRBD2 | CASSPRLAGEAGTQYF
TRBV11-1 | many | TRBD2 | CASTLRGNQETQYF
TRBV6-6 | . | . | CASGSLPTGEEAFF
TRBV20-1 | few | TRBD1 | CSASRRPGQGSTGELFF
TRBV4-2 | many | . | CASSQDRLAGNIQYF
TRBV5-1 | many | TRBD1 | CASSPGTGRGNEQFF
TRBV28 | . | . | CASSLDPLLGATEAFF
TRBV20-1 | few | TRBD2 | CSAPSGSPLNEQFF
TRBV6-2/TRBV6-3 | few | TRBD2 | CASSRTSGSIGGEQFF
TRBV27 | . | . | CASSLNRETYEQYF
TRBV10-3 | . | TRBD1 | CAIRTSGTAGYTF
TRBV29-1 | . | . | CSAALGGGTQSAQYF
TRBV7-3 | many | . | CASSRQTGGDTQYF
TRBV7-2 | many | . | CASSLAGGPNIQYF
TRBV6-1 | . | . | CASSEVAQPYNEQFF
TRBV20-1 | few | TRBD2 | CSARDRLAGGGTNEQFF
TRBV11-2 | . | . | CASSLAQQWGTEAFF
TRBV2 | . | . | CASSGGPSLPFF
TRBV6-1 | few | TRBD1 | CASSQGARNQPQHF
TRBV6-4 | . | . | CASIGMTPGLSNYTGELFF
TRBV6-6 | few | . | CACGVSTYNEQFF
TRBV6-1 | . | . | CASRPGLREPQHF
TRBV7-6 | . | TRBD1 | CASSLQGDGYTF
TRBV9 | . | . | CASSTSSSPPTDTQYF
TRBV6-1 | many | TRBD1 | CASDWTGRVDTEAFF
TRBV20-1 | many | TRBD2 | CSAGTVAGYNEQFF
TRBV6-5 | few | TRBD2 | CASSYIRTSGGDEQFF
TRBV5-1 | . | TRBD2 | CASSSSGGEGTQYF
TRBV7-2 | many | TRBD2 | CASSILAGEQFF
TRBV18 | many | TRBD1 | CASPGLQGSGGELFF
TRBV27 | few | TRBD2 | CATEGLAGGENEQFF
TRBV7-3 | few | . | CASGPIGDTEAFF
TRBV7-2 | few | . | CASSLDRGAEQPQHF
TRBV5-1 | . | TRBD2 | CASSYSGRESVPAPKQYF